The source of this T cell receptor (beta chain) is a study of beta chain features in type 1 diabetes. In regard to this clone: Its specificity is unknown.

The CDR3 runs 16 residues. V trimming: 0 bases; J trimming: 0 bases; junction bases outside the gene matches: 4. Germline CDR1 and CDR2: MNHEY and SVGAGI. Every bit of the isolated RNA underwent reverse transcription, so sequencing read expressed TCRB transcripts. Method: immunoSEQ multiplex PCR; TCRdb's copy keeps in-frame clones and lacks some. The table includes 350,000 to 450,000 clones, roughly 12% detected once. Broader study findings: In every one of the four CD4+ subsets, TCRB CDR3s were moderately but significantly shorter in Type 1 diabetes patients.

Sequences were obtained from naive CD4+ T cells from blood. The genes are TRBV6-5 and TRBJ2-7; TRBD2 agrees at 8 bases. The sequence was obtained from a woman in her late teens or twenties with type 1 diabetes. As DNA, the CDR3 is TGTGCCAGCAGTTACTCTGCTAGCGGGCCCTCCTACGAGCAGTACTTC. Residues: CASSYSASGPSYEQYF.